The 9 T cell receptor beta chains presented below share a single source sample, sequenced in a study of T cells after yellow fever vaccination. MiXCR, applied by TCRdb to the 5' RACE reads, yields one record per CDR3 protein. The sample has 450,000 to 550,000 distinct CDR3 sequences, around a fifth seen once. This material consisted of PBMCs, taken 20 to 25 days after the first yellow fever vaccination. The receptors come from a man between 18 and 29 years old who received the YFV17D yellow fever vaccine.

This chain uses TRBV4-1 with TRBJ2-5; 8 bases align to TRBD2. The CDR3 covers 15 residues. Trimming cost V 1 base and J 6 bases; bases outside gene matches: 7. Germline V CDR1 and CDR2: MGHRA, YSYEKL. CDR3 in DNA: TGCGCCAGCAGCCAAGCCCCTGGACTAGCTAAGACCCAGTACTTC. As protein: CASSQAPGLAKTQYF.

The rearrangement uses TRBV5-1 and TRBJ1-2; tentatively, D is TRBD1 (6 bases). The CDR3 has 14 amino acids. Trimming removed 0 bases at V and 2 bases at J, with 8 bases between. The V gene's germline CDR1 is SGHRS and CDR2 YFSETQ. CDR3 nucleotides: TGCGCCAGCAGCTTGGAAGACAGGAACTATGGCTACACCTTC. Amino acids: CASSLEDRNYGYTF.

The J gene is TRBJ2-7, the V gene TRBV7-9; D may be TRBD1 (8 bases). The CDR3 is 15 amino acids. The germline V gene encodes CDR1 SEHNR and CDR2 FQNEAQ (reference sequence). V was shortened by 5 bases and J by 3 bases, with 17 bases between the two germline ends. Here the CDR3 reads CASSLAGDRRYEQYF. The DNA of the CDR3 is TGTGCCAGCAGCCTGGCGGGGGACAGGCGCTACGAGCAGTACTTC.

This CDR3 reads CSAGGKNIQYF. DNA of the CDR3: TGCAGCGCCGGCGGGAAAAACATTCAGTACTTC. This chain connects TRBV29-1 to TRBJ2-4; a possible D gene is TRBD2 (5 bases). The CDR3 loop spans 11 amino acids. Trimming took 7 bases from V and 4 from J, leaving 8 bases between them. The V gene's germline CDR1 is SQVTM and CDR2 ANQGSEA.

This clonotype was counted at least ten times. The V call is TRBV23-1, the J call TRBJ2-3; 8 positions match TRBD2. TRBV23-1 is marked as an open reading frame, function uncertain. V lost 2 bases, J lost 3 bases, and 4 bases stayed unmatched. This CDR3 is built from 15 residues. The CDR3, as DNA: TGCGCCAGCAGTCAAGGTAGCGGGGAGACAGATACGCAGTATTTT. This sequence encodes CASSQGSGETDTQYF.

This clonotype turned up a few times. As DNA, the CDR3 is TGTGCCAGCAGCTCAGACAGGCAACAAGAGACCCAGTACTTC. Translating gives CASSSDRQQETQYF. The chain uses TRBV7-9 and TRBJ2-5, with D perhaps matching TRBD1 (6 bases). This CDR3 spans 14 amino acids. V lost 4 bases, J lost 2 bases, and 11 bases lay in between. The V gene's germline CDR1 is SEHNR and CDR2 FQNEAQ (reference sequence).

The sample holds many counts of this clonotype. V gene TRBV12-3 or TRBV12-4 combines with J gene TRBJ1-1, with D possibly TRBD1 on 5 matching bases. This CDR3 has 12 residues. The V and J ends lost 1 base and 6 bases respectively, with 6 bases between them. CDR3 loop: CASSLGGAEAFF. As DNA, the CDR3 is TGTGCCAGCAGTTTAGGAGGGGCTGAAGCTTTCTTT.

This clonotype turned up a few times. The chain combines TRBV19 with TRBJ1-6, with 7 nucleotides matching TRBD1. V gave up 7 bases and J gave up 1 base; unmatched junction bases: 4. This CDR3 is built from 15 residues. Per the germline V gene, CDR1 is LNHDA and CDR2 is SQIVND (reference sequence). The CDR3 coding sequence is TGTGCCAGTACAGGGGGAAGGTCCTATAATTCACCCCTCCACTTT. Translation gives CASTGGRSYNSPLHF.

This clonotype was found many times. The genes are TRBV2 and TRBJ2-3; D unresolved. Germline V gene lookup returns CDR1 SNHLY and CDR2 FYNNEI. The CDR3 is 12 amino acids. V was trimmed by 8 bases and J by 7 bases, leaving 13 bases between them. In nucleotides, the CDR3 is TGTGCCAGCTCCCCCGAACTGAATACGCAGTATTTT. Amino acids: CASSPELNTQYF.